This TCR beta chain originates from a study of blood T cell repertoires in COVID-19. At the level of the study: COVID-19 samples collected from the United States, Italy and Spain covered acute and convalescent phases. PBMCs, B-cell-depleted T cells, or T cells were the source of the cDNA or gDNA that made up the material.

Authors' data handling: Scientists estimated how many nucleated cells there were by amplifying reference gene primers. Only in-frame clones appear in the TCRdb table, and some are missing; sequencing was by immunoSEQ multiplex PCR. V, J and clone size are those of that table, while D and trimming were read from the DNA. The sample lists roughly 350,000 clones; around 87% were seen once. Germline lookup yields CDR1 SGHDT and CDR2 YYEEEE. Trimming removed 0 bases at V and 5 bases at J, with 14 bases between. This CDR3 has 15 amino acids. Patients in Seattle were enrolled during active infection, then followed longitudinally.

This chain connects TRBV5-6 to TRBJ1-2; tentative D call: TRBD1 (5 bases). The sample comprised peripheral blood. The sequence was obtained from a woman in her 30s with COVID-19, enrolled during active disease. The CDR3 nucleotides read TGTGCCAGCAGCTTGGTCACCAGGGAGGAATATGGCTACACCTTC. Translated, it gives CASSLVTREEYGYTF.